The source of this TCR beta chain is a study of regulatory T cells in long-lasting Graves disease. The wider study: In persistent Graves' disease, antithyroid drugs had been taken for over 5 years and TSH receptor antibodies stayed positive. General study findings and limits: TRBV28 was favored in persistent disease, as were TRBJ1-2 and TRBJ2-5. New patients shared fewer public clonotypes (more than 850) than persistent patients did (approximately 2,700).

This clonotype was observed a few times. Its target is unknown. The authors built TCR beta libraries using iRepertoire HTBI primers and Arm-PCR of CDR3 regions. TCRdb reprocessed the multiplex PCR reads via MiXCR and lists one record per CDR3 protein. The sample has roughly 700,000 distinct CDR3 sequences, 30% seen once. Sample time point: persistent/refractory GD, antithyroid drugs over 5 years with positive TRAb. Scientists built the TCR library using RNA that was extracted from PBMCs. Graves' disease diagnosis followed American Thyroid Association guidelines. Deletions cut 2 bases from V and 4 bases from J, with 11 bases between. Germline V lookup: CDR1 GTSNPN, CDR2 SVGIG (reference sequence). The CDR3 totals 14 residues.

The sample was peripheral blood mononuclear cells (PBMCs), taken when the disease was refractory, from a patient treated with antithyroid drugs. The clonotype originates from a female donor with Graves disease. The rearrangement joins TRBV30 to TRBJ2-2; D might be TRBD2 (5 bases). The CDR3 DNA reads as TGTGCCTGGAGTCGGGGATTCTCCACCGGGGAGCTGTTTTTT. Protein sequence: CAWSRGFSTGELFF.